These 14 T cell receptor beta chains originate from one sample sequenced in a study of blood T cell repertoires in COVID-19. Profiling relied on immunoSEQ multiplex PCR, and the TCRdb table lists in-frame clones only, not all of them. The sample includes 95,000 to 150,000 clones, 85% to 90% of them seen just once. Sequencing was carried out using peripheral blood. All receptors derive from a man between 60 and 70 years old with acute or convalescent COVID-19.

V is TRBV9 and J is TRBJ2-3; perhaps TRBD2 as D (6 bases). The V and J ends lost 0 bases and 15 bases respectively, with 20 bases between them. The CDR3 consists of 14 residues. CDR1 is SGDLS and CDR2 is YYNGEE in the germline V gene. The CDR3 is CASSVGPAPGGSYF. The CDR3 DNA reads TGTGCCAGCAGCGTAGGACCAGCCCCAGGAGGGAGTTATTTT.

This clone occurred once. The CDR3 coding sequence is TGCGCCAGCAGCTTGTCCCAGGCCATCGACCTCTACGAGCAGTACTTC. Protein product: CASSLSQAIDLYEQYF. The chain recombines TRBV5-1 with TRBJ2-7; D is unclear. The CDR3 is 16 residues long. CDR1 is SGHRS, CDR2 YFSETQ, per germline. Trimming took off 1 base at V and 3 bases at J, with 17 bases between the two ends.

With regard to this clone: The same CDR3 can be traced to other DNA sequences in this sample. V and J are TRBV18 and TRBJ1-1, with D perhaps matching TRBD1 (5 bases). The length of the CDR3 is 13 residues. V lost 5 bases, J lost 1 base, and 8 bases lay in between. Germline CDR1 KGHSH, CDR2 LQKENI. The CDR3 sequence is CASSSTGNTEAFF. DNA for the CDR3: TGTGCCAGCTCATCCACAGGGAACACTGAAGCTTTCTTT.

The chain is built from TRBV24-1 and TRBJ1-5; 9 bases match TRBD1. The V gene end was trimmed by 3 bases and the J gene end by 4 bases; junction bases not matched to a gene: 6. The germline gives CDR1 KGHDR, CDR2 SFDVKD. The CDR3 covers 16 residues. As DNA, the CDR3 is TGTGCCACCAGTGATACTAGACAGGGGGATAATCAGCCCCAGCATTTT. Its translation is CATSDTRQGDNQPQHF.

This chain uses TRBV27 with TRBJ2-3, with 10 positions matching TRBD2. Germline trimming cut 7 bases from V and 1 base from J; bases unmatched to any gene: 5. CDR3 size: 15 residues. The germline V gene has CDR1 MNHEY and CDR2 SMNVEV (reference sequence). The CDR3 loop reads CASKRGTSGTDTQYF. The CDR3 coding sequence is TGTGCCAGCAAGAGGGGGACTAGCGGCACAGATACGCAGTATTTT.

The chain recombines TRBV24-1 with TRBJ2-3; TRBD1 matches 7 bases. The length of the CDR3 is 16 residues. Germline CDR1 KGHDR, CDR2 SFDVKD. The junction had 6 bases not matched to a gene; V was cut back by 4 bases and J by 0 bases. The CDR3 DNA reads TGTGCCACCAGTGAACCCGGGACAGATAGCACAGATACGCAGTATTTT. Its protein product is CATSEPGTDSTDTQYF.

This clone has a single count. The chain joins TRBV28 to TRBJ2-1, with 9 bases aligning to TRBD1. Germline lookup yields CDR1 MDHEN and CDR2 SYDVKM. Trimming cost V 4 bases and J 6 bases; bases outside gene matches: 7. This CDR3 region has 15 residues. CDR3 sequence reads: CASSSTGTGINEQFF. The CDR3 bases are TGTGCCAGCAGTTCCACCGGGACAGGGATCAATGAGCAGTTCTTC.

The chain is built from TRBV11-2 and TRBJ1-1; D unclear. The ends were cut back, 1 base at V and 7 bases at J, with 7 bases in the middle. The CDR3 is 12 amino acids. The V gene's germline CDR1 is SGHAT and CDR2 FQNNGV. CDR3 in amino acids: CASSLGTIEAFF. CDR3 nucleotides: TGTGCCAGCAGCTTAGGGACTATTGAAGCTTTCTTT.

The gene calls are TRBV2 and TRBJ2-2; a weak D match, TRBD2 (5 bases). V lost 10 bases, J lost 6 bases, and 15 bases lay in between. The CDR3 is 13 residues long. Germline CDR1 is SNHLY and CDR2 is FYNNEI. The CDR3 is CAIHPVGAGELFF. The DNA of the CDR3 is TGTGCCATCCACCCAGTGGGAGCCGGGGAGCTGTTTTTT.

The chain joins TRBV28 to TRBJ2-6, with TRBD1 matching 10 bases. V was clipped by 4 bases and J by 4 bases; unmatched bases: 10. Per the germline V gene, CDR1 is MDHEN and CDR2 is SYDVKM. The CDR3 is made up of 18 amino acids. CDR3 loop: CASSSGQGVLTGANVLTF. The DNA for the CDR3 is TGTGCCAGCAGTTCTGGACAGGGGGTTCTCACCGGGGCCAACGTCCTGACTTTC.

The J gene is TRBJ2-1, the V gene TRBV19; 14 bases agree with TRBD2. The germline gives CDR1 LNHDA, CDR2 SQIVND (reference sequence). Unmatched junction bases numbered 4, after V lost 3 bases and J lost 9 bases. This CDR3 comprises 15 residues. The DNA for the CDR3 is TGTGCCAGTAGTATGGTGGGACTAGCGGGAGTTGAGCAGTTCTTC. This encodes CASSMVGLAGVEQFF.

The chain carries TRBV3-1 (or the pseudogene TRBV3-2) and TRBJ2-1; the D gene is possibly TRBD1 (5 bases). V lost 5 bases, J lost 9 bases, and 17 bases lay in between. Germline-derived CDR1 and CDR2 are LGHDT and YNNKEL (reference sequence). The CDR3 has 14 residues. The CDR3 is CASSDAKGLGEQFF. CDR3 coding DNA: TGTGCCAGCAGCGACGCTAAGGGGTTAGGTGAGCAGTTCTTC.

In its sample, this clone was seen a few times. CDR3 amino acids: CATVDSAYEQYF. Written as DNA, the CDR3 is TGTGCCACCGTCGACTCCGCCTACGAGCAGTACTTC. The rearrangement joins TRBV10-3 to TRBJ2-7; no clear D. CDR3 length: 12 amino acids. V shed 10 bases and J shed 2 bases, with 12 bases lying between them. Germline V gene lookup returns CDR1 ENHRY and CDR2 SYGVKD.

V and J are TRBV6-2 or TRBV6-3 and TRBJ2-1, with 8 bases lining up with TRBD2. The CDR3 sequence is 15 residues long. Unmatched junction bases numbered 9, after V lost 5 bases and J lost 6 bases. The germline V gene encodes CDR1 MNHEY and CDR2 SVGEGT. In DNA form, the CDR3 reads TGTGCCAGCAGTGCCGGGACTAGTGATATCAATGAGCAGTTCTTC. It encodes CASSAGTSDINEQFF.